Listed below are T cell receptor beta chains from one sample, sequenced in a study of blood T cell dynamics during melanoma immunotherapy. Data came from immunoSEQ multiplex PCR; TCRdb stores just in-frame clones and leaves some out. The sample contains 15,000 or so clones, around 93% of which appear only once. Sequenced material: effector memory CD8+ T cells from blood, taken from a patient treated with checkpoint blockade. The receptors shown here come from a human donor with melanoma. Each CDR3 is given with its conserved first and last residue. The D gene is left open where the match is weak. Expanded clones get a size class; other rows say once, few or many, or leave the size out.

d_call: NA; cdr3_length: 13; j_call: TRBJ2-5; clone_size: NA; v_call: TRBV4-1; cdr3_aa: CASGGRTYETQYF; cdr3_nt: TGCGCCAGCGGCGGACGGACTTATGAGACCCAGTACTTC
d_call: TRBD2; cdr3_length: 16; j_call: TRBJ2-1; clone_size: NA; v_call: TRBV13; cdr3_aa: CASSLGVAGVRNEQFF; cdr3_nt: TGTGCCAGCAGCTTAGGGGTAGCGGGAGTTCGGAATGAGCAGTTCTTC
d_call: NA; cdr3_length: 15; j_call: TRBJ2-1; clone_size: NA; v_call: TRBV7-2; cdr3_aa: CASSLGKGLYNEQFF; cdr3_nt: TGTGCCAGCAGCTTAGGCAAAGGACTATACAATGAGCAGTTCTTC
d_call: TRBD2; cdr3_length: 16; j_call: TRBJ2-1; clone_size: NA; v_call: TRBV7-9; cdr3_aa: CASSLIKLAGGNEQFF; cdr3_nt: TGTGCCAGCAGCTTGATTAAACTAGCGGGAGGGAATGAGCAGTTCTTC
d_call: NA; cdr3_length: 13; j_call: TRBJ2-1; clone_size: NA; v_call: TRBV6-1; cdr3_aa: CASSFPGYNEQFF; cdr3_nt: TGTGCCAGCAGTTTCCCCGGCTACAATGAGCAGTTCTTC
d_call: NA; cdr3_length: 15; j_call: TRBJ2-1; clone_size: NA; v_call: TRBV5-1; cdr3_aa: CASSSPSFGYNEQFF; cdr3_nt: TGCGCCAGCAGCTCCCCTAGCTTTGGGTACAATGAGCAGTTCTTC
d_call: NA; cdr3_length: 13; j_call: TRBJ2-5; clone_size: NA; v_call: TRBV11-2; cdr3_aa: CASSLSLAETQYF; cdr3_nt: TGTGCCAGCAGCTTAAGTCTAGCAGAGACCCAGTACTTC
d_call: NA; cdr3_length: 15; j_call: TRBJ2-1; clone_size: NA; v_call: TRBV6-5; cdr3_aa: CASSPALFPINEQFF; cdr3_nt: TGTGCCAGCAGCCCCGCCCTATTCCCAATCAATGAGCAGTTCTTC
d_call: TRBD1; cdr3_length: 12; j_call: TRBJ2-7; clone_size: NA; v_call: TRBV6-5; cdr3_aa: CASTGTGVEQYF; cdr3_nt: TGTGCCAGCACCGGGACAGGGGTCGAGCAGTACTTC
d_call: NA; cdr3_length: 15; j_call: TRBJ2-3; clone_size: NA; v_call: TRBV7-2; cdr3_aa: CASSWGATGTDTQYF; cdr3_nt: TGTGCCAGCAGCTGGGGGGCAACAGGCACAGATACGCAGTATTTT
d_call: TRBD1; cdr3_length: 18; j_call: TRBJ2-2; clone_size: NA; v_call: TRBV7-9; cdr3_aa: CASSSSPGTGWNTGELFF; cdr3_nt: TGTGCCAGCAGCTCAAGTCCCGGGACAGGGTGGAACACCGGGGAGCTGTTTTTT
d_call: TRBD1; cdr3_length: 16; j_call: TRBJ2-1; clone_size: NA; v_call: TRBV7-7; cdr3_aa: CASSLGPGTGTNEQFF; cdr3_nt: TGTGCTAGCAGCTTAGGGCCCGGGACAGGGACCAATGAGCAGTTCTTC
d_call: NA; cdr3_length: 14; j_call: TRBJ2-5; clone_size: NA; v_call: TRBV30; cdr3_aa: CAWFRGGSQETQYF; cdr3_nt: TGTGCCTGGTTCCGGGGAGGTTCTCAAGAGACCCAGTACTTC
d_call: NA; cdr3_length: 14; j_call: TRBJ2-3; clone_size: NA; v_call: TRBV4-1; cdr3_aa: CASSQDLYPDTQYF; cdr3_nt: TGCGCCAGCAGCCAAGATTTATACCCAGATACGCAGTATTTT
d_call: TRBD1; cdr3_length: 15; j_call: TRBJ2-1; clone_size: once; v_call: TRBV25-1; cdr3_aa: CASSVRDRGQDEQFF; cdr3_nt: TGTGCCAGCAGCGTCCGGGACAGGGGGCAGGATGAGCAGTTCTTC
d_call: NA; cdr3_length: 13; j_call: TRBJ1-5; clone_size: NA; v_call: TRBV13; cdr3_aa: CASSGGVGNPQHF; cdr3_nt: TGTGCCAGCAGCGGGGGGGTAGGGAACCCCCAGCATTTT
d_call: NA; cdr3_length: 13; j_call: TRBJ2-1; clone_size: NA; v_call: TRBV10-3; cdr3_aa: CAIKVARGNEQFF; cdr3_nt: TGTGCCATCAAAGTGGCCAGGGGAAATGAGCAGTTCTTC
d_call: NA; cdr3_length: 14; j_call: TRBJ1-2; clone_size: NA; v_call: TRBV10-3; cdr3_aa: CATQGRDSNYGYTF; cdr3_nt: TGTGCCACCCAGGGGAGGGATTCTAACTATGGCTACACCTTC
d_call: TRBD2; cdr3_length: 12; j_call: TRBJ2-1; clone_size: NA; v_call: TRBV19; cdr3_aa: CASSIGLAEQFF; cdr3_nt: TGTGCCAGTAGTATAGGACTAGCGGAGCAGTTCTTC
d_call: NA; cdr3_length: 15; j_call: TRBJ2-5; clone_size: NA; v_call: TRBV9; cdr3_aa: CASGGGTRNQETQYF; cdr3_nt: TGTGCCAGCGGAGGGGGCACACGTAACCAAGAGACCCAGTACTTC
d_call: NA; cdr3_length: 14; j_call: TRBJ2-2; clone_size: NA; v_call: TRBV7-6; cdr3_aa: CASSDGGGTGELFF; cdr3_nt: TGTGCCAGCAGCGACGGAGGGGGGACCGGGGAGCTGTTTTTT
d_call: NA; cdr3_length: 15; j_call: TRBJ2-1; clone_size: once; v_call: TRBV6-5; cdr3_aa: CASSPTESSYNEQFF; cdr3_nt: TGTGCCAGCAGTCCCACAGAGAGCTCCTACAATGAGCAGTTCTTC
d_call: TRBD2; cdr3_length: 16; j_call: TRBJ2-2; clone_size: NA; v_call: TRBV29-1; cdr3_aa: CSVPSWASGNTGELFF; cdr3_nt: TGCAGCGTTCCTTCCTGGGCTAGCGGTAACACCGGGGAGCTGTTTTTT
d_call: TRBD1; cdr3_length: 14; j_call: TRBJ2-3; clone_size: NA; v_call: TRBV5-6; cdr3_aa: CASSGEQGTDTQYF; cdr3_nt: TGTGCCAGCAGCGGGGAACAGGGGACAGATACGCAGTATTTT
d_call: NA; cdr3_length: 11; j_call: TRBJ2-7; clone_size: NA; v_call: TRBV7-9; cdr3_aa: CASSLGPEQYF; cdr3_nt: TGTGCCAGCAGCTTAGGGCCGGAGCAGTACTTC
d_call: TRBD1; cdr3_length: 13; j_call: TRBJ2-7; clone_size: NA; v_call: TRBV6-1; cdr3_aa: CASTATGFYEQYF; cdr3_nt: TGTGCCAGCACCGCGACAGGGTTCTACGAGCAGTACTTC
d_call: TRBD1; cdr3_length: 15; j_call: TRBJ1-3; clone_size: NA; v_call: TRBV7-6; cdr3_aa: CASSYRQGRGNTIYF; cdr3_nt: TGTGCCAGCAGCTACCGACAGGGGAGGGGAAACACCATATATTTT
d_call: TRBD2; cdr3_length: 17; j_call: TRBJ2-7; clone_size: NA; v_call: TRBV10-3; cdr3_aa: CAISAWTSGRESYEQYF; cdr3_nt: TGTGCCATCAGTGCATGGACTAGCGGGAGGGAATCCTACGAGCAGTACTTC
d_call: NA; cdr3_length: 13; j_call: TRBJ2-3; clone_size: NA; v_call: TRBV9; cdr3_aa: CASSVGNTDTQYF; cdr3_nt: TGTGCCAGCAGCGTAGGAAACACAGATACGCAGTATTTT
d_call: NA; cdr3_length: 14; j_call: TRBJ2-5; clone_size: NA; v_call: TRBV2; cdr3_aa: CASSGRQSQETQYF; cdr3_nt: TGTGCCAGCAGTGGTCGACAGTCCCAAGAGACCCAGTACTTC
d_call: NA; cdr3_length: 16; j_call: TRBJ2-1; clone_size: NA; v_call: TRBV10-3; cdr3_aa: CAISEDGAGWGNEQFF; cdr3_nt: TGTGCCATCAGTGAAGACGGGGCGGGCTGGGGTAATGAGCAGTTCTTC
d_call: TRBD2; cdr3_length: 17; j_call: TRBJ2-1; clone_size: once; v_call: TRBV27; cdr3_aa: CASSLISGRSSYNEQFF; cdr3_nt: TGTGCCAGCAGTTTAATTAGCGGGAGGAGCTCCTACAATGAGCAGTTCTTC
d_call: NA; cdr3_length: 14; j_call: TRBJ2-2; clone_size: NA; v_call: TRBV28; cdr3_aa: CASSLYRLGKELFF; cdr3_nt: TGTGCCAGCAGTTTATACAGGCTAGGGAAGGAGCTGTTTTTT
d_call: NA; cdr3_length: 11; j_call: TRBJ2-7; clone_size: NA; v_call: TRBV19; cdr3_aa: CASSTGHEQYF; cdr3_nt: TGTGCCAGCTCGACGGGGCACGAGCAGTACTTC
d_call: TRBD1; cdr3_length: 12; j_call: TRBJ2-1; clone_size: NA; v_call: TRBV28; cdr3_aa: CATWTGVNEQFF; cdr3_nt: TGTGCCACGTGGACAGGGGTAAATGAGCAGTTCTTC
d_call: NA; cdr3_length: 15; j_call: TRBJ2-1; clone_size: once; v_call: TRBV28; cdr3_aa: CASSLSLVFSSEQFF; cdr3_nt: TGTGCCAGCAGTTTAAGTCTAGTTTTCTCGAGTGAGCAGTTCTTC
d_call: TRBD2; cdr3_length: 16; j_call: TRBJ2-1; clone_size: NA; v_call: TRBV2; cdr3_aa: CASSDSTSGSHNEQFF; cdr3_nt: TGTGCCAGCAGTGATTCGACTAGCGGGAGCCACAATGAGCAGTTCTTC
d_call: TRBD2; cdr3_length: 15; j_call: TRBJ2-3; clone_size: NA; v_call: TRBV5-4; cdr3_aa: CASSLVAGSTDTQYF; cdr3_nt: TGTGCCAGCAGCTTGGTAGCGGGAAGCACAGATACGCAGTATTTT
d_call: TRBD1; cdr3_length: 16; j_call: TRBJ1-5; clone_size: NA; v_call: TRBV4-1; cdr3_aa: CASSQDRTGSNQPQHF; cdr3_nt: TGCGCCAGCAGCCAGGATAGGACAGGGTCCAATCAGCCCCAGCATTTT
d_call: TRBD1; cdr3_length: 16; j_call: TRBJ2-7; clone_size: NA; v_call: TRBV5-1; cdr3_aa: CASSPPDRAKVYEQYF; cdr3_nt: TGCGCCAGCAGCCCACCGGACAGGGCGAAGGTCTACGAGCAGTACTTC
d_call: NA; cdr3_length: 16; j_call: TRBJ1-1; clone_size: NA; v_call: TRBV7-8; cdr3_aa: CASSLEAGVTNTEAFF; cdr3_nt: TGTGCCAGCAGCTTAGAGGCAGGGGTTACGAACACTGAAGCTTTCTTT
d_call: NA; cdr3_length: 15; j_call: TRBJ1-4; clone_size: NA; v_call: TRBV9; cdr3_aa: CASSPRAREWEKLFF; cdr3_nt: TGTGCCAGCAGCCCCCGGGCCCGGGAGTGGGAAAAACTGTTTTTT
d_call: TRBD2; cdr3_length: 16; j_call: TRBJ2-2; clone_size: NA; v_call: TRBV29-1; cdr3_aa: CSVGGTSGSPTGELFF; cdr3_nt: TGCAGCGTTGGCGGGACTAGCGGGAGTCCAACCGGGGAGCTGTTTTTT
d_call: TRBD1; cdr3_length: 16; j_call: TRBJ1-2; clone_size: NA; v_call: TRBV4-1; cdr3_aa: CASSQTSDRVPYGYTF; cdr3_nt: TGCGCCAGCAGCCAAACCTCGGACAGGGTCCCGTATGGCTACACCTTC
d_call: NA; cdr3_length: 16; j_call: TRBJ1-6; clone_size: NA; v_call: TRBV5-1; cdr3_aa: CASSPGADLGNSPLHF; cdr3_nt: TGCGCCAGCAGCCCTGGGGCCGATCTTGGGAATTCACCCCTCCACTTT
d_call: NA; cdr3_length: 15; j_call: TRBJ1-3; clone_size: NA; v_call: TRBV5-6; cdr3_aa: CASRQYKLLENTIYF; cdr3_nt: TGTGCCAGCAGACAGTACAAACTTCTGGAAAACACCATATATTTT
d_call: TRBD2; cdr3_length: 17; j_call: TRBJ2-1; clone_size: NA; v_call: TRBV6-1; cdr3_aa: CASSELSGIRVMDEQFF; cdr3_nt: TGTGCCAGCAGTGAACTTAGCGGGATTAGGGTTATGGATGAGCAGTTCTTC
d_call: TRBD2; cdr3_length: 15; j_call: TRBJ2-7; clone_size: NA; v_call: TRBV6-1; cdr3_aa: CASSEGRLAKGEQYF; cdr3_nt: TGTGCCAGCAGTGAAGGCCGACTAGCGAAGGGCGAGCAGTACTTC
d_call: TRBD2; cdr3_length: 16; j_call: TRBJ2-1; clone_size: NA; v_call: TRBV7-6; cdr3_aa: CASSRVAGVSYNEQFF; cdr3_nt: TGTGCCAGCAGCCGAGTAGCGGGAGTCTCCTACAATGAGCAGTTCTTC
d_call: TRBD1; cdr3_length: 14; j_call: TRBJ1-1; clone_size: once; v_call: TRBV9; cdr3_aa: CASSKQQGATEAFF; cdr3_nt: TGTGCCAGCAGCAAGCAACAGGGGGCCACTGAAGCTTTCTTT
d_call: NA; cdr3_length: 14; j_call: TRBJ1-1; clone_size: NA; v_call: TRBV7-9; cdr3_aa: CASSLLPADGEAFF; cdr3_nt: TGTGCCAGCAGCTTATTGCCCGCCGACGGTGAAGCTTTCTTT
d_call: TRBD2; cdr3_length: 16; j_call: TRBJ2-3; clone_size: NA; v_call: TRBV19; cdr3_aa: CASRLAGFSGTDTQYF; cdr3_nt: TGTGCCAGTAGACTAGCGGGATTTTCAGGCACAGATACGCAGTATTTT
d_call: TRBD2; cdr3_length: 15; j_call: TRBJ2-1; clone_size: NA; v_call: TRBV4-1; cdr3_aa: CASSSRLAGYNEQFF; cdr3_nt: TGCGCCAGCAGCTCGAGACTAGCGGGATACAATGAGCAGTTCTTC
d_call: NA; cdr3_length: 14; j_call: TRBJ2-1; clone_size: NA; v_call: TRBV27; cdr3_aa: CASSLQGSYNEQFF; cdr3_nt: TGTGCCAGCAGCCTACAGGGCTCCTACAATGAGCAGTTCTTC
d_call: TRBD2; cdr3_length: 16; j_call: TRBJ2-1; clone_size: NA; v_call: TRBV5-1; cdr3_aa: CASSPTSGRGWDEQFF; cdr3_nt: TGCGCCAGCAGCCCGACTAGCGGGAGGGGTTGGGATGAGCAGTTCTTC